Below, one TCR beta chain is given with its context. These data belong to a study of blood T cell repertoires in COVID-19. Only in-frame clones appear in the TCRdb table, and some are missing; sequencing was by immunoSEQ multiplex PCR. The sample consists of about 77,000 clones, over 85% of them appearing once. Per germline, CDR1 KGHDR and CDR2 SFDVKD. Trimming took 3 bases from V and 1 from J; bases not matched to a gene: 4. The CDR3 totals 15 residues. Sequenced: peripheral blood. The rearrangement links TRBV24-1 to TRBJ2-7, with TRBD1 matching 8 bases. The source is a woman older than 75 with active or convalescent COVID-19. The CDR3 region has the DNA TGTGCCACCAGTGATAGGGACAGGCCTTCCTACGAGCAGTACTTC. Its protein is CATSDRDRPSYEQYF.